This TCR beta chain emerged from a study of cytomegalovirus exposure and HLA in healthy donors. V was clipped by 4 bases and J by 1 base, with 11 bases between them. Per germline, CDR1 MNHEY and CDR2 SMNVEV (reference sequence). The CDR3 consists of 14 residues. The study ran its PCR with 60 Vbeta and 13 Jbeta primers. The method was immunoSEQ multiplex PCR; TCRdb's version includes in-frame clones alone and lacks a portion of them. This sample has under 250,000 clones; over 65% occur once, and the top ten carry 2.9%. The chain joins TRBV27 to TRBJ2-7; D is ambiguous. Sequencing used PBMCs. The receptor comes from a woman in her twenties or thirties in good health and CMV-seronegative. The CDR3 reads CASSYLVGSYEQYF. The CDR3 DNA follows: TGTGCCAGCAGTTATCTAGTCGGGTCCTACGAGCAGTACTTC.